These T cell receptor beta chains were read from a single sample in a study of blood T cells in healthy people across ages. TCRdb recomputed calls from the 5' RACE reads with MiXCR, one row per CDR3 protein. The sample lists 1.5 million to 2 million distinct CDR3 sequences, approximately 50% occurring once. Sequencing was done on a sample of blood. These receptors were collected from a woman aged 40 to 49 in good health. Each CDR3 is given without its conserved first and last residue.

J,length,V,CDR3
TRBJ2-7,14,TRBV4-3,ASSQDRAGGSHEQY
TRBJ2-3,11,TRBV6-4,ASSVDDADTQY
TRBJ2-5,16,TRBV5-6,ASSPPRPSQVYWETQY
TRBJ2-7,11,TRBV28,ASNQQGTYEQY
TRBJ2-7,12,TRBV12-3/TRBV12-4,ASSLLGGANEQY
TRBJ2-3,12,TRBV5-6,ASSYGDEIYTQY
TRBJ2-7,10,TRBV12-3/TRBV12-4,ASSHRVGEQY
TRBJ2-1,13,TRBV6-5,ASRRRGGWYNEQF
TRBJ2-7,12,TRBV6-6,ASSSPGQPYEQY
TRBJ1-1,11,TRBV14,ASARGMRTEAF
TRBJ2-7,14,TRBV6-2/TRBV6-3,ASRAEGTGPFYEQY
TRBJ2-5,13,TRBV6-5,ASSNQQGGPETQY
TRBJ2-1,11,TRBV4-1,ASSQAPWDEQF
TRBJ2-3,12,TRBV29-1,SVERDASSNTQY
TRBJ2-7,14,TRBV7-9,ASSLDGGGALDEQY
TRBJ2-3,15,TRBV3-1,ASSQEIWRGSTDTQY
TRBJ1-2,12,TRBV29-1,SVEGRGLNYGYT
TRBJ1-2,11,TRBV28,ASSLFGTWGYT
TRBJ2-5,18,TRBV12-5,ASGLDFLSGPGGDQETQY
TRBJ1-2,13,TRBV27,ASSPGTGSGYGYT
TRBJ2-1,14,TRBV4-3,ASSPRASGDYNEQF
TRBJ2-3,16,TRBV9,ASRAGASGGPNPDTQY
TRBJ2-1,14,TRBV27,ASSVHGTLSYNEQF
TRBJ1-2,15,TRBV4-3,ASSQARGGTTNYGYT
TRBJ2-7,11,TRBV28,ASKTDSSYEQY
TRBJ1-2,13,TRBV20-1,SARDRPFSNYGYT
TRBJ2-6,16,TRBV6-5,ASSYSNPLDSGANVLT
TRBJ2-7,14,TRBV7-8,ASRDLSGGYSYEQY
TRBJ2-3,12,TRBV7-2,ASSAGQVADTQY
TRBJ2-1,11,TRBV11-2,ASSLVRGGGQF
TRBJ2-1,10,TRBV29-1,SVGQGVDEQF
TRBJ2-3,13,TRBV20-1,SARGQGTRTDTQY